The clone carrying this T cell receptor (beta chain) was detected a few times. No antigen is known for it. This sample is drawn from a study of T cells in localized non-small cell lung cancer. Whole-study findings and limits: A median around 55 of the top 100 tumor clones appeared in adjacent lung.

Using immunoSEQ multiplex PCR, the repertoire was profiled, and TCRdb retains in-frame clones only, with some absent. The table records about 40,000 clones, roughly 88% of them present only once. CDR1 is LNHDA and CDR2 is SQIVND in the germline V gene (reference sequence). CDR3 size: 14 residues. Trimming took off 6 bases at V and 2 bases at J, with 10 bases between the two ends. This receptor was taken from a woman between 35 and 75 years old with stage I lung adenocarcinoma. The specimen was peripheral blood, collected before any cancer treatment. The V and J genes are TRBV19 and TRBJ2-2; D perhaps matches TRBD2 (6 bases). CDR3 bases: TGTGCCAGTAGGATCGCGGGAAACACCGGGGAGCTGTTTTTT. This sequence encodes CASRIAGNTGELFF.